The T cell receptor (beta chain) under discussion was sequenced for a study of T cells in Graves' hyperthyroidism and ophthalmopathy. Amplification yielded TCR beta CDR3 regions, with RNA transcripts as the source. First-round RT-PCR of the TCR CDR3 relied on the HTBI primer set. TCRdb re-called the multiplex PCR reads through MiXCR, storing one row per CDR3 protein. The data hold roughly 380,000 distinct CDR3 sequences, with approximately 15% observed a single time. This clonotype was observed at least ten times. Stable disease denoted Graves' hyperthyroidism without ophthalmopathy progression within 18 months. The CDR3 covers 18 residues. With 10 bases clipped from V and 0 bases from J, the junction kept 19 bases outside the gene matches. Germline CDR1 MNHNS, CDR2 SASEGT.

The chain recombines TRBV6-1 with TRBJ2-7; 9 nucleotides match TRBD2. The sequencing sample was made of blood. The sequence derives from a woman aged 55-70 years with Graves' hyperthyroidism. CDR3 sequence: CANQGHSGSLGCSYEQYF. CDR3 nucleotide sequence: TGTGCCAACCAAGGACATAGCGGGAGTTTGGGGTGCTCCTACGAGCAGTACTTC.